This T cell receptor beta chain emerged from a study of persistence of HIV-infected CD4 T cells. Sequencing used immunoSEQ version 4 in survey mode. This table comes from immunoSEQ multiplex PCR, and its TCRdb copy is limited to in-frame clones, with some not included. The data contain 25,000 to 30,000 clones, around 80% of them seen just once; the ten biggest clones take up 3.5% to 5%. Comment on this clone: What it binds is not known.

This CDR3 has 15 amino acids. CDR1 is SGDLS, CDR2 YYNGEE, per germline. The V gene lost 4 bases and the J gene lost 1 base, with 14 bases spanning the gap. Lysates of CMV-infected fibroblasts at 10 ug/mL stimulated these cells. Memory cells lacking CD40L and CD69 with high CD45RO were sorted. An approximately 18-hour stimulation of CD8-depleted PBMCs used anti-CD28/CD49d costimulation, CD40-blocking antibody and enfuvirtide. The source is an adult man with HIV who was CMV-seropositive. The sequencing here drew on CD4+ T cells sorted from PBMCs after roughly 18-hour stimulation, taken from a patient who received antiretroviral therapy. The chain employs TRBV9 and TRBJ1-1; maybe TRBD1 (5 bases). The CDR3 nucleotides read TGTGCCAGCAGCCCTCCCGGGGGGGGGAACACTGAAGCTTTCTTT. Encoded protein: CASSPPGGGNTEAFF.